This entry is about one TCR beta chain. The germline V gene has CDR1 SGDLS and CDR2 YYNGEE. This CDR3 is 17 amino acids long. V was trimmed by 2 bases and J by 1 base, leaving 15 bases between them. The source of the sample is a study of blood T cell repertoires in COVID-19. Overall study: Sample material is recorded as cDNA or gDNA derived from T cells, B-cell-depleted T cells, or PBMCs.

Seattle participants joined during active infection and were tracked over time. Original handling: By means of reference gene primer amplification, nucleated cell counts were estimated. Repertoires were generated with immunoSEQ multiplex PCR, while TCRdb's copy carries only in-frame clones and drops some. The DNA gave D and trimming, while V, J and clone size come from that table. The sample has roughly 350,000 clones; approximately 87% are singletons. Sequenced sample: peripheral blood. V gene TRBV9 combines with J gene TRBJ2-2; D gene ambiguous. This sequence was found in a woman between 50 and 59 years old with COVID-19, enrolled during active disease. The CDR3 DNA reads as TGTGCCAGCAGCGTTTTTGGTGCTAGTGGGAACACCGGGGAGCTGTTTTTT. Protein product: CASSVFGASGNTGELFF.